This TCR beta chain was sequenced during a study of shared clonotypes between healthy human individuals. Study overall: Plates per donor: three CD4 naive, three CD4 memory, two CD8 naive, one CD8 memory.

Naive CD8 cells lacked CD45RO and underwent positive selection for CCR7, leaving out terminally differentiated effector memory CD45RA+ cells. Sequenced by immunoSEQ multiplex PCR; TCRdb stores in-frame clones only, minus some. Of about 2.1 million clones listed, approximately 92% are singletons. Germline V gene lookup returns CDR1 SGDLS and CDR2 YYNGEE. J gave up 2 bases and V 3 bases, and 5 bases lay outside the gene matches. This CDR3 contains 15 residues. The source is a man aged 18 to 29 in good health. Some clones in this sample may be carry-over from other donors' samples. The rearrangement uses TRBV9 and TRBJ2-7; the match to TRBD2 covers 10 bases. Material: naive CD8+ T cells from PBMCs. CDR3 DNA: TGTGCCAGCAGCGCCTCCGGGACTAGCGCCTACGAGCAGTACTTC. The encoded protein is CASSASGTSAYEQYF.